This T cell receptor (beta chain) was observed in a study of cytomegalovirus exposure and HLA in healthy donors (dated by TCRdb to the late 2010s). In the study overall: According to an earlier analysis of 587 of the donors, about 179 million T cells yielded roughly 110 million unique TCR beta sequences and approximately 300 Gb of sequence data. An early release that covered 640 HLA-typed donors contained around 300 gigabases of sequencing data and tens of millions of unique TCR sequences. Of the 350 to 450 genotyped donors, 75% to 85% were placed in the genetic ancestry cluster associated with self-reported Caucasian donors. The study was designed to test whether signatures of past pathogen exposure could be identified by cataloging public T cell receptors. Using immunosequencing, the study profiled T cell repertoires from 640 or so subjects and related those repertoires to cytomegalovirus serostatus. A separate validation cohort of 90 to 150 different subjects was used in addition to the approximately 610-subject first cohort. To predict cytomegalovirus infection status, the study brought together high-throughput TCR immunosequencing, statistical association of individual TCRs with disease status, and machine learning. In a later analysis, previously published TCR beta repertoires from roughly 710 donors were re-analyzed and high-resolution HLA genotyping was added so that TCR occurrence patterns could be studied. The later analysis used no new phenotypic data to find candidate immune exposures, relying instead on TCR beta sequences and their occurrence across donors. To decide whether each TCR beta V gene segment behaved as functional or pseudogenic, an earlier analysis of some 570 of the donors relied on high-throughput TCR beta sequencing. Donor age, sex, ethnicity and CMV serostatus were compiled alongside the repertoire data. A later genetic analysis used genome-wide SNP genotypes for 398 of the 666 donors, treating that subset as a discovery cohort. All discovery cohort repertoires had been generated using a single sequencing platform. HLA typing included class I and class II loci at four-digit resolution. The number of typed donors differed by locus: about 620-640 for A, B, C, DRB1 and DQB1; approximately 520 for DQA1; over 600 for DPA1; and roughly 470 for DPB1. Roughly 5 DR-DQ haplotypes were treated as single units for association and clustering because of strong linkage in the cohort. Among around 400 genotyped donors of the cohort, an average of around 240,000 unique TCR beta nucleotide sequences were sequenced per donor, around 20% of them non-productive.

Looking up the germline V gene yields CDR1 SGHAT and CDR2 FQNNGV. The CDR3 starts with the cysteine, ends with the phenylalanine, and has 12 residues. Only the CDR3 region is kept as DNA, spanning 36 bases read in frame from base 1. The junction carries 13 bases between V and J, which are trimmed by 0 bases and 16 bases respectively. The library relied on the immunoSEQ multiplex PCR assay. The multiplex PCR relied on a mix of 60 forward primers for TCR Vbeta segments and 13 reverse primers for TCR Jbeta segments. The CDR3 region of rearranged TCR beta genes was amplified from genomic DNA by a multiplex PCR assay. Amplified TCR beta libraries were sequenced as 87-base-pair reads on the Illumina HiSeq System. The original methods were these. A later analysis counted some 80 million unique TCR beta chains across the 700 or so repertoires, and around 9.9 million of these chains were shared by at least two donors. Raw reads were error-corrected and collapsed into unique sequences with a nearest-neighbor algorithm that merged closely related sequences to remove PCR and sequencing errors. Alignment of CDR3 sequences to IMGT reference sequences was used to assign V, D and J gene segments. For a sequence to be retained, at least a six-nucleotide match to both a V gene segment and a J gene segment was required. Rearrangements were called productive when the CDR3 lacked stop codons and stayed in frame with V and J; all others were non-productive. CDR3 was defined according to IMGT convention as the region running from the second conserved V-encoded cysteine to the conserved J-encoded phenylalanine. The earlier analysis of about 590 of the donors excluded sequences that lacked an unambiguous match to a single V gene segment. An earlier analysis of a few hundred of the donors called V segments functional above 56.7% productive rearrangements and segregating when the between-donor standard deviation exceeded 5%. A statistical classification framework was built to diagnose cytomegalovirus status from the catalog of TCR beta chain sequences. In a later analysis, V and J genes were assigned by comparing TCR nucleotide sequences against IMGT/GENE-DB human TR gene sequences. The TCRdist pipeline was used in a later analysis to assign CDR3 sequences and most-parsimonious VDJ recombination scenarios. In a later analysis, each TCR beta chain was defined by its CDR3 amino acid sequence together with its V-gene family, and reads lacking a unique V-gene family were excluded. To address suspected cross-contamination and a sequencing artifact, a later analysis removed some 620 highly shared, low-generation-probability nucleotide sequences. A later analysis calculated a clonal expansion index for each public chain from normalized within-repertoire ranks of inferred template counts. A later analysis computed generation probabilities with a VDJ recombination model fitted to out-of-frame rearrangements, and checked the results against IGoR. In a later analysis, hypergeometric tests were used to score TCR-TCR, TCR-HLA and TCR-CMV co-occurrence, with a repertoire-size bias correction applied to TCR pairs. To estimate false discovery rates, a later analysis permuted the HLA or CMV assignments 20 times. In a later analysis, co-occurring TCRs were grouped using DBSCAN, and TCRdist sequence similarity was added for clustering within HLA-allele-positive subsets. For co-occurrence clustering, repertoires with fewer than 30,000 or more than 120,000 public chains were excluded, along with a handful of repertoires with anomalous nucleotide sharing. TCRdb stores this immuneACCESS table with in-frame sequences only. Part of the clones is absent; in the studies checked, under half of the shortfall reflects unresolved V genes, and no reason is known for the rest. The DNA gave D and trimming, while V, J and clone size come from that table. The sample table records some 70,000 clones. 7.5% of the sample is in the top ten clones.

As regards this clone: The antigen it recognizes is unknown.

Results the study describes overall, beyond this receptor: In both the original and validation cohorts, the classifier was reported to diagnose cytomegalovirus status with high specificity and sensitivity. Because counts were too low, about 18 rarely observed V segments, including chromosome 9 orphons, were left out of the earlier analysis of about 500 of the donors. Correlated functional status among segregating V segments might be attributable to linkage disequilibrium, but an unknown experimental factor could not be ruled out. Across donors, most TCR sequences were observed very rarely, whereas some public TCRs were present in many individuals. A further reported finding was that TCR beta sequences accurately predicted the HLA-A and HLA-B alleles for most subjects in the first cohort. In a later genetic analysis, a missense DCLRE1C variant was associated with V-gene and J-gene trimming of TCR beta chains, and the association was replicated in an independent cohort. A few of the identified cytomegalovirus-associated TCR beta chains were confirmed in vitro to be specific for cytomegalovirus antigens. The study gave a list of 150 to 200 TCR beta chains associated with cytomegalovirus. According to a later analysis, most CMV-associated TCR beta chains appeared to be HLA-restricted, and the HLA associations seemed to be driven largely by CMV exposure. Immune exposure information for the cohort was limited to CMV serostatus. Because some donors lacked HLA typing at each locus, the association tests relied only on the typed subset. A later analysis reported that several top co-occurrence clusters appeared linked to parvovirus B19, influenza, CMV and Epstein-Barr virus. The sequencing pipeline was judged likely to have produced a cluster of highly shared sequence variants as a technical artifact. The 87-base-pair reads could not distinguish some IMGT-functional V segments, including TRBV6-2 and TRBV6-3, so those segments were excluded. In a later analysis, HLA-associated TCR beta chains were found to be more clonally expanded and to have lower generation probabilities than equally common non-associated chains. A later genetic analysis reported fewer N-insertions in productive TCRs among donors in an Asian-associated ancestry cluster than the roughly 670-donor mean. According to a later analysis, TCR association rates differed among HLA loci, with DRB1 alleles showing the most associated TCRs and HLA-C alleles showing the fewest. It was suggested by the authors that the approach could potentially be generalized to other disease states and immunological phenotypes. When HLA alleles, especially DR and DQ, strongly co-occurred, TCR associations were difficult to assign to individual alleles. The presence/absence analyses assumed that sequencing depth was roughly uniform across donors, and that assumption may not be true. In an earlier analysis of approximately 600 of the donors, most TCR beta V segments were observed in productive rearrangements about 87% or about 30% of the time, broadly matching IMGT annotations. The cohort was sequenced for TCR beta chains only, and without alpha or paired-chain data the features that could be detected were limited. At a false discovery rate of 0.05, a later analysis linked approximately 18,000 TCR beta sequences to specific HLA alleles.

The cohort consisted of more than 650 healthy bone marrow donors. Cohort members were all nominally healthy when sampled, although unrecorded immune exposures were likely present. The donor was CMV seropositive and was included in the group of about 290 seropositive cohort members. A peripheral blood sample was collected from each donor, and TCR beta sequencing was performed on peripheral blood mononuclear cells. The Qiagen DNeasy Blood Extraction Kit was used to extract genomic DNA from the blood cell samples. The clonotype was recovered from a female donor in good health and CMV-seropositive. The rearrangement joined TRBV11-2 to TRBJ2-1, with an unclear D gene assignment. Material: PBMCs. The CDR3 protein: CASSLDLWARFF. The nucleotides read TGTGCCAGCAGCTTAGATCTCTGGGCAAGATTCTTC.